These 16 T cell receptor beta chains were sequenced from one sample in a study of T cells in Graves' hyperthyroidism and ophthalmopathy (dated by TCRdb to about 2019). Receptors were amplified or captured by multiplex PCR. Sequenced on an Illumina HiSeq 2000. TCR beta CDR3 regions were amplified from RNA transcripts. A first-round RT-PCR of the TCR CDR3 used the HTBI primer set with the Qiagen OneStep RT-PCR kit. The public reads were reanalyzed by TCRdb: fastp trimming at Q25, MiXCR alignment, in-frame beta chains only. Under each unique CDR3 protein, matching rows form one entry showing the most common genes and DNA. The sample contains around 200,000 distinct CDR3 sequences, 17% of them found a single time. The ten largest account for roughly 32% of the sample. Sequencing was performed on blood. Source of these receptors: a woman aged 50 to 65 with Graves' hyperthyroidism.

The table lists this clonotype with many counts. The genes are TRBV6-2 or TRBV6-3 and TRBJ1-2, with D uncertain. Per germline, CDR1 MNHEY and CDR2 SVGEGT. The CDR3 length is 15 residues. V lost 4 bases to trimming and J lost 4 bases, with 16 bases between them. The DNA of the CDR3 is TGTGCCAGCAGTTTTCGCCCATTATCTGGCTATGGCTACACCTTC. Translating it yields CASSFRPLSGYGYTF.

Only a few counts were recorded for this clonotype. This sequence joins TRBV12-3 or TRBV12-4 and TRBJ2-3; TRBD2 agrees at 14 bases. The CDR3 loop spans 15 amino acids. V lost 6 bases to trimming and J lost 8 bases; unmatched junction nucleotides: 7. CDR3 sequence reads: CASRGTSGGLVTQYF. The CDR3 nucleotides read TGTGCCAGCAGGGGGACTAGCGGGGGCCTCGTTACGCAGTATTTT.

This clonotype was detected many times. The V and J genes are TRBV12-3 or TRBV12-4 and TRBJ2-3; 8 nucleotides match TRBD1. The CDR3 sequence is 21 residues long. V lost 3 bases and J lost 1; bases outside the gene matches: 21. CDR3 protein: CASSFSLSPRRGTGGTDTQYF. The CDR3 DNA sequence: TGTGCCAGCAGTTTCTCCCTATCCCCCCGCCGAGGGACAGGTGGCACAGATACGCAGTATTTT.

This clonotype was counted ten times or more. The chain is built from TRBV7-2 and TRBJ1-4; possibly TRBD1 for D (6 bases). Germline V gene data show CDR1 as SGHTA and CDR2 as FQGNSA. V shed 0 bases and J shed 8 bases, with 16 bases lying between them. This CDR3 region has 16 residues. CDR3 nucleotide sequence: TGTGCCAGCAGCTTAGCGGGGGGCAGGGTGGGGGAAAAACTGTTTTTT. As protein: CASSLAGGRVGEKLFF.

The V call is TRBV5-1, the J call TRBJ2-4, with 8 bases fitting TRBD1. The V segment lost 4 bases and the J segment 1 base; nucleotides outside the gene matches: 4. The CDR3 is 15 residues long. CDR1 SGHRS and CDR2 YFSETQ come from the germline V gene. Here the CDR3 DNA reads TGCGCCAGCAGCGTCCACAGGGGGGCCAAAAACATTCAGTACTTC. This sequence encodes CASSVHRGAKNIQYF. Full variable domain (missing parts from reference TRBV5-1 and TRBJ2-4): KAGVTQTPRYLIKTRGQQVTLSCSPISGHRSVSWYQQTPGQGLQFLFEYFSETQRNKGNFPGRFSGRQFSNSRSEMNVSTLELGDSALYLCASSVHRGAKNIQYFGAGTRLSVL.

The CDR3 reads CASSFSVPGATDTQYF. The CDR3 nucleotides read TGTGCCAGCAGCTTCTCTGTCCCGGGGGCCACAGATACGCAGTATTTT. This chain connects TRBV11-3 to TRBJ2-3; D is tentatively TRBD1 or TRBD2 (6 bases each). With 3 bases removed from V and 2 bases from J, the gap between germline ends came to 15 bases. The CDR3 spans 16 residues. Looked up from germline, CDR1 is SGHNT and CDR2 is YENEEA.

This clonotype was observed at least ten times. The V gene is TRBV19, the J gene TRBJ1-1; D perhaps matches TRBD1 (6 bases). CDR1 LNHDA and CDR2 SQIVND come from the germline V gene (reference sequence). Trimming took 5 bases from V and 6 from J, leaving 13 bases between them. The CDR3 spans 13 residues. The CDR3 sequence: CASSLRQAPEAFF. CDR3 sequence (DNA): TGTGCCAGTAGTCTGAGACAGGCCCCTGAAGCTTTCTTT.

V is TRBV19 and J is TRBJ2-2; possibly TRBD1 for D (5 bases). V dropped 7 bases and J dropped 3 bases, with 12 bases sitting between them. Germline V gives CDR1 LNHDA, CDR2 SQIVND (reference sequence). This CDR3 is built from 14 residues. The CDR3 is CASTRAGYTGELFF. CDR3 bases: TGTGCCAGTACTCGGGCAGGGTACACCGGGGAGCTGTTTTTT.

At least ten counts were recorded for this clonotype. At one end the junction does not follow the germline gene, possibly because of a read error. The rearrangement links TRBV7-7 to TRBJ2-3; 10 bases match TRBD2. The germline V gene has CDR1 SSHAT and CDR2 FNYEAQ (reference sequence). There are 16 residues in the CDR3. CDR3 DNA: TGTGCTAGCAGCTTAGCTAGCGGGGGTTTGGAAGATACGCAGTATTTT. It specifies CASSLASGGLEDTQYF.

The chain joins TRBV20-1 to TRBJ1-1; the D is unclear. The CDR3 runs to 14 residues. V dropped 5 bases and J dropped 2 bases, with 15 bases sitting between them. The germline V gene has CDR1 DFQATT and CDR2 SNEGSKA (reference sequence). The CDR3 DNA reads TGCAGTGCTCCCCGGGGAGATTCAAACACTGAAGCTTTCTTT. This gives the protein CSAPRGDSNTEAFF.

This clonotype was observed at least ten times. V usage is TRBV3-1 and J usage is TRBJ1-2; tentative D call: TRBD1 (5 bases). The ends were cut back, 4 bases at V and 3 bases at J, with 12 bases in the middle. This CDR3 has 14 amino acids. CDR1 and CDR2 from the germline V gene are LGHDT and YNNKEL (reference sequence). For the CDR3, the DNA is TGTGCCAGCAGCCGCCTCGGGACGGACTATGGCTACACCTTC. Encoded protein: CASSRLGTDYGYTF. Together with reference TRBV3-1 and TRBJ1-2, the CDR3 gives the full variable domain: DTAVSQTPKYLVTQMGNDKSIKCEQNLGHDTMYWYKQDSKKFLKIMFSYNNKELIINETVPNRFSPKSPDKAHLNLHINSLELGDSAVYFCASSRLGTDYGYTFGSGTRLTVV.

In this sample, this clonotype turned up many times. V is TRBV5-1 and J is TRBJ2-1; 11 nucleotides align to TRBD1. Germline V CDR1 and CDR2: SGHRS, YFSETQ. V shed 4 bases, J shed 2 bases, and the junction held 2 bases outside the gene matches. The CDR3 runs 15 residues. CDR3 DNA sequence: TGCGCCAGCAGCCGGACAGGGGGCACCTACAATGAGCAGTTCTTC. Translation: CASSRTGGTYNEQFF.

This clonotype showed up many times. The gene calls are TRBV3-1 and TRBJ2-1; 8 bases line up with TRBD2. After removal of 1 base from V and 0 bases from J, the junction contained 2 bases not matched to a gene. This CDR3 is built from 16 residues. CDR1 is LGHDT, CDR2 YNNKEL, per germline (reference sequence). Written as DNA, the CDR3 is TGTGCCAGCAGCCAAGGGCTAGCGGGCTCCTACAATGAGCAGTTCTTC. Amino acid sequence: CASSQGLAGSYNEQFF.

This clonotype was seen repeatedly, ten times or more. This chain connects TRBV12-3 or TRBV12-4 to TRBJ2-7; 14 bases match TRBD2. CDR3 length: 15 residues. V was clipped by 6 bases and J by 3 bases; unmatched bases: 4. The CDR3 sequence: CASSNGLAGGYEQYF. The CDR3 DNA sequence: TGTGCCAGCAGCAATGGACTAGCGGGGGGCTACGAGCAGTACTTC.

This clonotype was observed at least ten times. This chain links TRBV24-1 with TRBJ2-1; D gene ambiguous. CDR1 and CDR2 (germline): KGHDR, SFDVKD. The CDR3 runs to 11 residues. Trimming took 3 bases from V and 5 from J, leaving 1 base between them. CDR3 sequence: CATSDDNEQFF. CDR3 DNA: TGTGCCACCAGTGATGACAATGAGCAGTTCTTC.

This clonotype occurred many times. The V call is TRBV12-3 or TRBV12-4, the J call TRBJ1-6, with a weak D call TRBD1 (5 bases). The CDR3 runs to 14 residues. V dropped 3 bases and J dropped 6 bases, with 9 bases sitting between them. The chain's CDR3 is CASSFQGSNSPLHF. In nucleotides, the CDR3 is TGTGCCAGCAGTTTTCAGGGCTCTAATTCACCCCTCCACTTT.